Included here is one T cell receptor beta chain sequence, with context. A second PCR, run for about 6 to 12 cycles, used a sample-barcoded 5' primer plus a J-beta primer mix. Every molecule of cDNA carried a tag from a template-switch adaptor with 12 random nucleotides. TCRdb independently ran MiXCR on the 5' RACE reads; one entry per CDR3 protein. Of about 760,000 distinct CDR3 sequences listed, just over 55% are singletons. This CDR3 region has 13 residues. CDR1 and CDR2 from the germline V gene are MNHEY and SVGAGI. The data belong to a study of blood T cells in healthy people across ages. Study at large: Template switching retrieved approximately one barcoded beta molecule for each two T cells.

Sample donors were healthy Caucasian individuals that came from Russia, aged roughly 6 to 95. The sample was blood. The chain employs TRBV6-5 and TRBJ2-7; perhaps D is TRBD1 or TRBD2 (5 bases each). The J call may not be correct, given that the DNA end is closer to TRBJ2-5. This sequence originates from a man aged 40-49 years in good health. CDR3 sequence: CASTRQIAETQYF. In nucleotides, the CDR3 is TGTGCCAGCACCCGACAGATAGCGGAGACCCAGTACTTC.